The subject of this entry is one T cell receptor beta chain. This record belongs to a study of blood T cell repertoires in COVID-19. Study-wide background: COVID-19 samples collected from the United States, Italy and Spain covered acute and convalescent phases.

J lost 4 bases, V lost 3 bases, and 3 bases had no gene match. Per the germline V gene, CDR1 is SGDLS and CDR2 is YYNGEE. The CDR3 has 13 residues. Original processing methods: Estimated nucleated cell counts came from reference gene primer amplification. TCRdb's table, derived via immunoSEQ multiplex PCR, lists solely in-frame clones and lacks some. For V, J and clone size, that table is used; D and trimming come from the DNA. The table includes 150,000 to 200,000 clones, more than 70% detected once. Source material: peripheral blood. The chain links TRBV9 to TRBJ1-2; 7 nucleotides line up with TRBD1. This sequence originates from a man in his forties with active or convalescent COVID-19. This chain's CDR3 is CASSDRDSYGYTF. CDR3 bases: TGTGCCAGCAGCGACCGGGACAGCTATGGCTACACCTTC.